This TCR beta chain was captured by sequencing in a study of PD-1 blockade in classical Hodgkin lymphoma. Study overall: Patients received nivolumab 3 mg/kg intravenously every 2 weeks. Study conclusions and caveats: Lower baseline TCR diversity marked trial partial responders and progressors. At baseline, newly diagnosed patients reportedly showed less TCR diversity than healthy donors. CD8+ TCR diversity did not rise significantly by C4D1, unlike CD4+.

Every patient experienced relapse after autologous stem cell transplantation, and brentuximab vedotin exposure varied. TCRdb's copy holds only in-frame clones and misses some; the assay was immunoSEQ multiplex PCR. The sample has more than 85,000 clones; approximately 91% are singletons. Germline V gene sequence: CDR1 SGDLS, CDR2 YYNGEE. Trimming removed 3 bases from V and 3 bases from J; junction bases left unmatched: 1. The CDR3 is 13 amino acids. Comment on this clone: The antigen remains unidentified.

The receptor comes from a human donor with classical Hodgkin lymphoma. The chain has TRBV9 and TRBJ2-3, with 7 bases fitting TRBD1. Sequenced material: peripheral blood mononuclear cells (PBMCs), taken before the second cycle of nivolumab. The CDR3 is CASSEQGTDTQYF. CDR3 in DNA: TGTGCCAGCAGCGAACAGGGGACAGATACGCAGTATTTT.